This T cell receptor beta chain stems from a study of T-cell memory formation after mild COVID-19. Study-wide context: Largely, TCR clusters stayed within a single donor.

As regards this clonotype: Its antigen is still unknown.

This CDR3 has 12 amino acids. The V gene lost 2 bases and the J gene lost 1 base, with 6 bases spanning the gap. CDR1 and CDR2 from the germline V gene are DFQATT and SNEGSKA (reference sequence). Study-level points and caveats: The finding that pre-infection memory included some responding clones suggested that cross-reactive memory joined. Still unconfirmed is whether the second-wave clones peaking on day 37 recognized SARS-CoV-2.

TCRdb independently ran MiXCR on the 5' RACE reads; one entry per CDR3 protein. Of about 350,000 distinct CDR3 sequences listed, roughly 13% are singletons. V is TRBV20-1 and J is TRBJ2-7, with D possibly matching TRBD1 (5 bases). Sequencing input: PBMCs or a T cell subset sorted from them (not recorded which). The receptor comes from a man younger than 30 who had mild COVID-19 (a few samples of this study predate the infection). Cell type and time point are not known. CDR3 sequence (DNA): TGCAGTGCTAGACACAGGTCCTACGAGCAGTACTTC. Its translation: CSARHRSYEQYF.